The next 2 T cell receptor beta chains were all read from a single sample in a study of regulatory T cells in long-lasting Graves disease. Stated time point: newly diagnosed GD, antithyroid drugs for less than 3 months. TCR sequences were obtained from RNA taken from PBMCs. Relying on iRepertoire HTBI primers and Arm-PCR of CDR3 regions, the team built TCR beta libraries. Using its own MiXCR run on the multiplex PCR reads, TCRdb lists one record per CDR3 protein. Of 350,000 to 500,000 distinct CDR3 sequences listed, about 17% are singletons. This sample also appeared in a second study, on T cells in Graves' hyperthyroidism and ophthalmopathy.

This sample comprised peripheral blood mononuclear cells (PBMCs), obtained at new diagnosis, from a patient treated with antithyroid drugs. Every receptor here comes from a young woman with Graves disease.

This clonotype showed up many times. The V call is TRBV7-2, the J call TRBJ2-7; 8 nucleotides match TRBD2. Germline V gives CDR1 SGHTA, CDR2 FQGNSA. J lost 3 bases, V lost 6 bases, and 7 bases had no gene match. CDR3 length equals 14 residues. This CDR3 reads CASRPSGGSYEQYF. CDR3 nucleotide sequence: TGTGCCAGCAGACCGTCGGGGGGGAGCTACGAGCAGTACTTC.

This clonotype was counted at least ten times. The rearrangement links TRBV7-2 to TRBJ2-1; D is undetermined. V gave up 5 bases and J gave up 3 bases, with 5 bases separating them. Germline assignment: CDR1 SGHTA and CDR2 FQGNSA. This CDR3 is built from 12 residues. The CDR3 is CASSLYYNEQFF. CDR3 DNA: TGTGCCAGCAGCCTATACTACAATGAGCAGTTCTTC.